This TCR beta chain came from a study of T-cell reconstitution after alpha-beta-depleted transplantation in children. A library of TCRbeta sequences, prepared with unique molecular identifiers, was generated. MiXCR, run by TCRdb on the PCR reads, gives a single entry per CDR3 protein. Of about a million distinct CDR3 sequences in the sample, roughly 29% were seen once. The CDR3 length is 15 residues. Germline-derived CDR1 and CDR2 are MNHNS and SASEGT. Study-level findings and limits: Expanded graft clones, several hundred of them, were reportedly the source of alpha-beta T cells about two months after transplant.

This clonotype showed up just a few times. What it binds is unknown. One end of the junction fails to match germline, which may point to a read error. V and J are TRBV6-1 and TRBJ2-5, with TRBD2 identical over 12 bases. Sequenced here: PBMCs, mostly from graft donor cells, sampled 360 days after TCRalphabeta/CD19-depleted stem cell transplant. This clonotype was obtained from a boy under two years old who had a stem cell transplant for SCID, so the T cells may come from the graft donor. The CDR3 here is CASSASGGAREIQYF. The CDR3 coding sequence is TGTGCCAGCAGTGCTAGCGGGGGGGCCCGAGAGATCCAGTACTTC.